These 4 T cell receptor beta chains were sequenced from one sample in a study of PD-1 blockade in classical Hodgkin lymphoma. Noted time point: cycle 4 day 1 (C4D1), after more than five weeks of nivolumab. Every patient was affected by relapse after autologous stem cell transplantation, while exposure to brentuximab vedotin was not uniform. Sequenced by immunoSEQ multiplex PCR; TCRdb stores in-frame clones only, minus some. This table has over 85,000 clones, about 92% appearing once. The source was peripheral blood mononuclear cells (PBMCs), collected before the fourth cycle of nivolumab. The origin of the receptors is a human donor with classical Hodgkin lymphoma.

V usage is TRBV7-2 and J usage is TRBJ2-5; no clear D gene. The CDR3 consists of 13 residues. V lost 1 base, J lost 6 bases, and 9 bases lay in between. CDR1 SGHTA and CDR2 FQGNSA come from the germline V gene. The CDR3 sequence: CASSLGSAQTQYF. CDR3 in DNA: TGTGCCAGCAGCTTAGGCTCAGCACAGACCCAGTACTTC.

This chain links TRBV10-1 with TRBJ2-7; D is unresolved. V was clipped by 5 bases and J by 3 bases, with 5 bases between them. CDR1 and CDR2 from the germline V gene are WNHNN and SYGVQD (reference sequence). The CDR3 loop spans 11 amino acids. The CDR3 sequence is CASSSSYEQYF. In DNA form, the CDR3 reads TGCGCCAGCAGTTCGAGCTACGAGCAGTACTTC.

The rearrangement links TRBV2 to TRBJ2-5; the D gene is possibly TRBD2 (6 bases). CDR3 size: 13 residues. V was shortened by 1 base and J by 5 bases, with 8 bases between the two germline ends. CDR1 SNHLY and CDR2 FYNNEI come from the germline V gene. The chain's CDR3 is CASSEGGGETQYF. In DNA, the CDR3 is TGTGCCAGCAGTGAAGGGGGAGGTGAGACCCAGTACTTC.

The count of this clone is one. One end of the junction does not line up with germline, which may come from a read error. The CDR3 loop is CTSSLGRGTEAFF. CDR3 DNA sequence: TGTACCAGCAGCTTAGGCAGGGGCACTGAAGCTTTCTTT. The V and J genes are TRBV7-6 and TRBJ1-1; D possibly corresponds to TRBD1 (6 bases). This CDR3 is 13 amino acids long. In germline, CDR1 is SGHVS, CDR2 FNYEAQ.